Detailed here is one T cell receptor beta chain. Its antigen remains unidentified. The sample is drawn from a study of shared clonotypes between healthy human individuals. Findings and limits, study-wide: Tissue TCR repertoires likely differ from these blood-only repertoires.

CDR3 length: 14 amino acids. Unmatched junction bases numbered 6, after V lost 4 bases and J lost 6 bases. Germline lookup yields CDR1 SGHRS and CDR2 YFSETQ. Every immunoSEQ plate was one replicate of a subset's evenly spread DNA. Only in-frame clones appear in the TCRdb table, and some are missing; sequencing was by immunoSEQ multiplex PCR. The data show about 2,500,000 clones, around nine tenths seen once. The chain links TRBV5-1 to TRBJ2-1; 8 bases line up with TRBD2. The specimen sequenced was naive CD4+ T cells sorted from blood. The sample's subset: CD45RA+ positively selected. The source of this sequence is a man younger than 35 in good health. CDR3 DNA: TGCGCCAGCAGCCGGAGCGGGAGCTCCAATGAGCAGTTCTTC. It is translated as CASSRSGSSNEQFF.